This T cell receptor beta chain was sequenced for a study of T cell changes during pregnancy in multiple sclerosis. The table lists this clone with a count of one. In germline, CDR1 is ENHRY, CDR2 SYGVKD. With V trimmed by 6 bases and J by 2 bases, 3 bases remained unmatched. This CDR3 is built from 14 residues. Data came from immunoSEQ multiplex PCR; TCRdb stores just in-frame clones and leaves some out. The sample holds about 46,000 clones, roughly nine tenths seen once. Source: CD4+ T cells from peripheral blood mononuclear cells, taken in the second trimester of pregnancy. The receptor's source is a female donor in good health, enrolled as a control in a pregnancy study. The chain links TRBV10-3 to TRBJ2-1, with 8 nucleotides matching TRBD2. The CDR3, as DNA: TGTGCCATCAGAGCGGGGGTCCCCTACAATGAGCAGTTCTTC. Its translation is CAIRAGVPYNEQFF.